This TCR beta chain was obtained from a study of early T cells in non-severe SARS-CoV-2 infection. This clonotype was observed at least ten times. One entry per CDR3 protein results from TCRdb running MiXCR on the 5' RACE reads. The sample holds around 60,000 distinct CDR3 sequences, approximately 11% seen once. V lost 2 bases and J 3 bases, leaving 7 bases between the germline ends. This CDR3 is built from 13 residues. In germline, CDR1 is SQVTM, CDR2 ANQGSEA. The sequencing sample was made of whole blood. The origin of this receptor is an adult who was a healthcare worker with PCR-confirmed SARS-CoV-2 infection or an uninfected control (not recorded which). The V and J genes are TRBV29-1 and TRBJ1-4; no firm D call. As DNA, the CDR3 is TGCAGCGTTGAATCCCCTTCTAATGAAAAACTGTTTTTT. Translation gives CSVESPSNEKLFF. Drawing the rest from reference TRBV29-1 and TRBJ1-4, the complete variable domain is SAVISQKPSRDICQRGTSLTIQCQVDSQVTMMFWYRQQPGQSLTLIATANQGSEATYESGFVIDKFPISRPNLTFSTLTVSNMSPEDSSIYLCSVESPSNEKLFFGSGTQLSVL.